Listed below are T cell receptor beta chains from one sample, sequenced in a study of control samples from healthy donors and cancer patients. Here immunoSEQ multiplex PCR was the method, and the copy in TCRdb shows in-frame clones only, minus some. The data hold more than 100,000 clones, with 75% to 95% observed a single time. Source material: blood. The receptors were sampled from a man aged 18 to 29 in good health. Each CDR3 is given with its conserved first and last residue. D genes are given only for firm matches. The size field is filled for only some rows; it gives once, few, many or a size class.

D gene: TRBD1
V gene: TRBV7-3
J gene: TRBJ1-1
clone size: NA
CDR3 DNA: TGTGCCAGCAGCCCGTCCCGACAGGGCGCTGAAGCTTTCTTT
CDR3 protein: CASSPSRQGAEAFF

D gene: TRBD1
V gene: TRBV5-6
J gene: TRBJ2-2
clone size: NA
CDR3 DNA: TGTGCCAGCAGCTTACCAGGGGGCAATTTCGTTGACACCGGGGAGCTGTTTTTT
CDR3 protein: CASSLPGGNFVDTGELFF

D gene: NA
V gene: TRBV5-1
J gene: TRBJ2-2
clone size: few
CDR3 DNA: TGCGCCAGCAGCTCCCAGCCTACCGGGGAGCTGTTTTTT
CDR3 protein: CASSSQPTGELFF

D gene: NA
V gene: TRBV27
J gene: TRBJ1-5
clone size: NA
CDR3 DNA: TGTGCCAGCAGTTTAAACAGGGACAGCAATCAGCCCCAGCATTTT
CDR3 protein: CASSLNRDSNQPQHF

D gene: TRBD2
V gene: TRBV6-5
J gene: TRBJ2-1
clone size: few
CDR3 DNA: TGTGCCAGCAGTCCCAGCGGGGGGTTGACCGAGCAGTTCTTC
CDR3 protein: CASSPSGGLTEQFF

D gene: NA
V gene: TRBV10-3
J gene: TRBJ1-6
clone size: NA
CDR3 DNA: TGTGCCATCGGGATGGGGCAGCCCTATTCACCCCTCCACTTT
CDR3 protein: CAIGMGQPYSPLHF

D gene: NA
V gene: TRBV9
J gene: TRBJ2-7
clone size: NA
CDR3 DNA: TGTGCCAGCAGCGTAGGGGGGGCGGCCCACGAGCAGTACTTC
CDR3 protein: CASSVGGAAHEQYF

D gene: TRBD2
V gene: TRBV7-3
J gene: TRBJ2-3
clone size: NA
CDR3 DNA: TGTGCCAGCAGCTTAATCGGGGGGGCCTACTCAACAGATACGCAGTATTTT
CDR3 protein: CASSLIGGAYSTDTQYF

D gene: NA
V gene: TRBV15
J gene: TRBJ1-5
clone size: NA
CDR3 DNA: TGTGCCACCAGCAGAGTAGGGGCTATCAATCAGCCCCAGCATTTT
CDR3 protein: CATSRVGAINQPQHF

D gene: TRBD1
V gene: TRBV6-4
J gene: TRBJ1-1
clone size: NA
CDR3 DNA: TGTGCCAGCCACACCATTCGGGACAGCCCGAAAGCTTTCTTT
CDR3 protein: CASHTIRDSPKAFF

D gene: NA
V gene: TRBV7-8
J gene: TRBJ1-1
clone size: NA
CDR3 DNA: TGTGCCAGCAGCTCTCAGGAAAACACTGAAGCTTTCTTT
CDR3 protein: CASSSQENTEAFF

D gene: TRBD1
V gene: TRBV9
J gene: TRBJ2-1
clone size: NA
CDR3 DNA: TGTGCCAGCAGCCTGCGGTGGGACAGGGATTACAATGAGCAGTTCTTC
CDR3 protein: CASSLRWDRDYNEQFF